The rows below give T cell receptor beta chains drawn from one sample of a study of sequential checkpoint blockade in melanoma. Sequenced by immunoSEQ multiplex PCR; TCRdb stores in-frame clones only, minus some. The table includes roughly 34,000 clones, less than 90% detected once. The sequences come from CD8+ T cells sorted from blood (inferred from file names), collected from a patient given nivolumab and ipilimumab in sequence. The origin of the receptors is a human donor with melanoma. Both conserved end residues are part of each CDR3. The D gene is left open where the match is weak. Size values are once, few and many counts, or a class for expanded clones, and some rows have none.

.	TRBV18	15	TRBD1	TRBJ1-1	CASPPPGRGRTEAFF	TGTGCCAGCCCACCACCGGGCAGGGGGCGGACTGAAGCTTTCTTT
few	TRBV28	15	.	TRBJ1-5	CASSLQGYSNQPQHF	TGTGCCAGCAGTTTACAGGGTTATAGCAATCAGCCCCAGCATTTT
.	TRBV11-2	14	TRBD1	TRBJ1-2	CASSFNRGDDGYTF	TGTGCCAGCAGCTTTAACAGGGGGGATGATGGCTACACCTTC
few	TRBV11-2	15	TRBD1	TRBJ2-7	CASSSGQGTLREQYF	TGTGCCAGCAGCTCCGGACAGGGAACCCTTCGTGAGCAGTACTTC
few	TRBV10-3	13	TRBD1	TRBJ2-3	CAISEPTGDTQYF	TGTGCCATCAGTGAGCCGACAGGGGACACGCAGTATTTT
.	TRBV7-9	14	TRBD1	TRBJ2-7	CASNQADRPYEQYF	TGTGCCAGCAACCAGGCGGACAGGCCCTACGAGCAGTACTTC
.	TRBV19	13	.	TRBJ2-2	CASNLGGPGELFF	TGTGCCAGTAACCTCGGGGGTCCCGGGGAGCTGTTTTTT
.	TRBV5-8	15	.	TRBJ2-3	CASSELAASTDTQYF	TGTGCCAGCAGCGAACTAGCAGCTAGCACAGATACGCAGTATTTT
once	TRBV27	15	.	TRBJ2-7	CASSFSGQGTYEQYF	TGTGCCAGCAGTTTTTCTGGGCAGGGGACCTACGAGCAGTACTTC
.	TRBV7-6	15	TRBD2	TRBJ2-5	CASSLRASGRETQYF	TGTGCCAGCAGCTTACGGGCTAGCGGGAGGGAGACCCAGTACTTC
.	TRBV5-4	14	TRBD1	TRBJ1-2	CASSLRQGGYGYTF	TGTGCCAGCAGCCTTAGACAGGGTGGCTATGGCTACACCTTC
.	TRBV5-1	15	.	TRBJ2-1	CASSPRLDTYNEQFF	TGCGCCAGCAGCCCCCGACTAGATACCTACAATGAGCAGTTCTTC
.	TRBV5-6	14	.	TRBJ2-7	CASSFLPTGYEQYF	TGTGCCAGCAGCTTCTTGCCTACGGGCTACGAGCAGTACTTC
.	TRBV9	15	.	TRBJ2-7	CASSATPGVTYEQYF	TGTGCCAGCAGCGCGACCCCCGGGGTGACCTACGAGCAGTACTTC
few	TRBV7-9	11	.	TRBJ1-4	CASTSYEKLFF	TGTGCCAGCACCTCGTATGAAAAACTGTTTTTT
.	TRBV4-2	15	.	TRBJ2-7	CASSQGRDNSYEQYF	TGTGCCAGCAGCCAAGGACGGGACAACTCCTACGAGCAGTACTTC
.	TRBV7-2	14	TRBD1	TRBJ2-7	CASSLGTGAYEQYF	TGTGCCAGCAGCTTAGGGACAGGGGCCTACGAGCAGTACTTC
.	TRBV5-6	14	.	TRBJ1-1	CASSATGTGSEAFF	TGTGCCAGCAGCGCAACCGGGACCGGGAGCGAAGCTTTCTTT
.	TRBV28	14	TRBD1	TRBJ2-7	CASSLDRGLREQYF	TGTGCCAGCAGCCTGGACAGGGGGCTTAGGGAGCAGTACTTC
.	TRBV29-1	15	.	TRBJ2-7	CSVEDPVGSSYEQYF	TGCAGCGTTGAAGATCCCGTCGGTTCGTCCTACGAGCAGTACTTC
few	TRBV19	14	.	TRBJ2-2	CASSILRGTGELFF	TGTGCCAGTAGTATACTCCGGGGAACCGGGGAGCTGTTTTTT
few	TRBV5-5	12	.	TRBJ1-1	CASSLSNTEAFF	TGTGCCAGCAGCTTGTCTAACACTGAAGCTTTCTTT
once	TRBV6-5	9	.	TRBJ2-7	CASGGEQYF	TGTGCCAGCGGAGGCGAGCAGTACTTC
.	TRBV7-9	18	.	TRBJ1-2	CASSRTTGSGGRFGGYTF	TGTGCCAGCAGCCGAACTACAGGGAGCGGCGGCAGATTTGGCGGCTACACCTTC
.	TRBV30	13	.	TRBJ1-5	CAWSVEGHQPQHF	TGTGCCTGGAGTGTGGAGGGGCATCAGCCCCAGCATTTT
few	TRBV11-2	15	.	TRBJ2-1	CASSLREPLRNEQFF	TGTGCCAGCAGCTTAAGGGAGCCGCTTCGGAATGAGCAGTTCTTC
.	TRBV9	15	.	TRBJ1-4	CASSVVAGRDEKLFF	TGTGCCAGCAGCGTAGTTGCGGGACGGGATGAAAAACTGTTTTTT
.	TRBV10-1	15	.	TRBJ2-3	CASSESPSGTDTQYF	TGCGCCAGCAGTGAATCCCCTAGCGGCACAGATACGCAGTATTTT
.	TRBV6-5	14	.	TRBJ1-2	CASSYSASAGGYTF	TGTGCCAGCAGTTACAGCGCGTCTGCCGGAGGCTACACCTTC
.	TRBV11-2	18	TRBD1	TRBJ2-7	CASSLGPGTGGGSYEQYF	TGTGCCAGCAGCTTAGGTCCCGGGACAGGGGGAGGCTCCTACGAGCAGTACTTC
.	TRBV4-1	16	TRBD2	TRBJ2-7	CASSQVGTSGRHEQYF	TGCGCCAGCAGCCAAGTCGGTACTAGCGGGAGACACGAGCAGTACTTC
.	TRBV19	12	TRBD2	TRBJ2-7	CASRGLNYEQYF	TGTGCCAGTAGGGGACTAAACTACGAGCAGTACTTC
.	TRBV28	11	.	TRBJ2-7	CASSYLYEQYF	TGTGCCAGCAGTTATCTTTACGAGCAGTACTTC
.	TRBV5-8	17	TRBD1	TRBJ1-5	CASSLDRGRGSNQPQHF	TGTGCCAGCAGCTTAGACAGGGGGCGTGGGAGCAATCAGCCCCAGCATTTT
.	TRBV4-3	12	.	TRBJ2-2	CASSQLTGELFF	TGCGCCAGCAGCCAACTCACCGGGGAGCTGTTTTTT
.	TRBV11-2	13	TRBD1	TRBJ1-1	CASSVTGGTEAFF	TGTGCCAGCAGCGTTACAGGGGGCACTGAAGCTTTCTTT
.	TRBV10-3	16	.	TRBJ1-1	CAISESMYRGRTEAFF	TGTGCCATCAGTGAGTCGATGTATAGGGGTCGTACTGAAGCTTTCTTT
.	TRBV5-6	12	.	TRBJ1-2	CASSLENNGYTF	TGTGCCAGCAGCTTGGAAAACAACGGCTACACCTTC
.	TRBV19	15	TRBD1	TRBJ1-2	CASSIPSENRGRVTF	TGTGCCAGTAGTATCCCCTCCGAAAACAGGGGGAGGGTAACCTTC
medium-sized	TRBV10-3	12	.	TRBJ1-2	CAIHGQTYGYTF	TGTGCCATCCACGGACAGACGTACGGCTACACCTTC
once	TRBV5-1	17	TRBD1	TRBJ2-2	CASSAYSGGWNTGELFF	TGCGCCAGCAGCGCCTATTCAGGGGGCTGGAACACCGGGGAGCTGTTTTTT
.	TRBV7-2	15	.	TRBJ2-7	CASSLGVPAVYEQYF	TGTGCCAGCAGCTTAGGAGTCCCCGCGGTATACGAGCAGTACTTC
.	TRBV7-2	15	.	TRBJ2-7	CASSLSPDIVYEQYF	TGTGCCAGCAGCTTATCACCAGATATCGTCTACGAGCAGTACTTC
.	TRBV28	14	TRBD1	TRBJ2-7	CASSSTGDSYEQYF	TGTGCCAGCAGTTCGACAGGGGATTCATACGAGCAGTACTTC
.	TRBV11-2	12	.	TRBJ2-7	CASSLPGYEQYF	TGTGCCAGCAGCTTACCCGGGTACGAGCAGTACTTC
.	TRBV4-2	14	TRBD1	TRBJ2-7	CASSPPGQNYEQYF	TGTGCCAGCAGCCCGCCGGGACAGAACTACGAGCAGTACTTC
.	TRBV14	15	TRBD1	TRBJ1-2	CASSQDLGQRGGYTF	TGTGCCAGCAGCCAAGACCTGGGACAGCGTGGCGGCTACACCTTC
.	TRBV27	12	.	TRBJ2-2	CASSVLTGELFF	TGTGCCAGCAGTGTCCTCACCGGGGAGCTGTTTTTT
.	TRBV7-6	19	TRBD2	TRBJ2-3	CASSFLAGGPGFAADTQYF	TGTGCCAGCAGCTTTCTAGCGGGAGGGCCAGGTTTCGCCGCAGATACGCAGTATTTT
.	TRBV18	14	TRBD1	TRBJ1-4	CASSRDRGEEKLFF	TGTGCCAGCTCACGAGACAGGGGCGAGGAAAAACTGTTTTTT
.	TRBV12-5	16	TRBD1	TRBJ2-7	CASGGVRDREEYEQYF	TGTGCTAGTGGTGGGGTGCGGGACAGGGAAGAGTACGAGCAGTACTTC
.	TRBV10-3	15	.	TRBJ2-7	CAISESRESSYEQYF	TGTGCCATCAGTGAGTCAAGAGAAAGCTCCTACGAGCAGTACTTC
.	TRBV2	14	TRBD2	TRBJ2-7	CASSVAGGPNEQYF	TGTGCCAGCAGTGTTGCGGGAGGGCCTAACGAGCAGTACTTC
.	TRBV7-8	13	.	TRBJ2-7	CFFRQKTAYEQYF	TGTTTTTTCAGGCAAAAGACGGCATACGAGCAGTACTTC
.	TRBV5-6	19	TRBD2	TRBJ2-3	CASSLATSGGALHTDTQYF	TGTGCCAGCAGCTTGGCAACTAGCGGGGGGGCCTTGCACACAGATACGCAGTATTTT
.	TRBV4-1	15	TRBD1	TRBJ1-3	CASSQGQGFGNTIYF	TGCGCCAGCAGCCAGGGACAGGGGTTTGGAAACACCATATATTTT
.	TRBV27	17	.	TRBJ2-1	CASSSSYRTYTYNEQFF	TGTGCCAGCAGTTCCTCATACAGAACATACACCTACAATGAGCAGTTCTTC